This T cell receptor beta chain was identified during a study of blood T cell repertoires in COVID-19 (dated by TCRdb to 2020 to 2022). Regarding the research as a whole: Collaborator samples came from the United States, Italy and Spain and covered acute and convalescent phases of COVID-19. The prospective study material was composed of cDNA or gDNA derived from T cells, B-cell-depleted T cells, or PBMCs. Subjects who had been exposed to COVID-19, were actively infected with it, or had recovered from it provided the deeply sampled blood TCRbeta repertoires that made up the dataset. The repertoires were released in a freely available public database meant as a resource for research on the immune response to SARS-CoV-2. The samples were drawn from two sources: the first 160 participants of the ongoing ImmuneRACE study, and over 1,000 subjects contributed by 6 global collaborators. Nearly every sample came with metadata listing a de-identified subject ID, COVID-19 status, age in years and sex. Where available, HLA class I and class II types were taken from metadata supplied by the sample provider and were not determined by assay-based typing. What the work shows at the level of the full study, not this receptor alone: The amount of clinical and demographic metadata varied by source and participant and was provided uncurated.

Regarding this clone: Which antigen it targets is not known. No much larger clonotype is one base removed from it; base qualities were not supplied.

TCRbeta CDR3 regions were amplified from genomic DNA using the immunoSEQ Assay, a bias-controlled multiplex PCR. The paper's data handling went like this. Nucleated cell counts per sample were estimated from amplification of reference gene primers within the assay. Sequence reads were collapsed and filtered to measure the absolute abundance of every unique TCRbeta CDR3 rearrangement. For each sample, productive Simpson clonality was calculated as the square root of Simpson's diversity index across productive rearrangements. This is the immuneACCESS table as TCRdb keeps it, with only in-frame sequences that have V and J called. A part of the clones is gone; compared with another copy, unresolved V genes explain less than half, and the rest is unexplained. V, J and clone size were drawn from that table, and D and trimming were deduced from the DNA. The sample table contains around 210,000 clones; only one count was recorded for 80% to 90% of them. Roughly 1.5% of the sample lies in the top ten.

Whole blood was collected in K2EDTA tubes by collaborating institutions according to the institutions' own protocols. For TCRbeta analysis, collaborators shipped samples in one of three forms: frozen whole blood, isolated PBMCs, or DNA extracted from either of those sample types. Specimen: peripheral blood. The origin of this receptor is a man between 18 and 29 years old with active or convalescent COVID-19.

The DNA sequence is TGTGCAAGTCGCTTAGCAGGAGGGATTGAGCGGCCGCAGTATTTT. Translated, it gives CASRLAGGIERPQYF. The chain is encoded by TRBV12-2 joined to TRBJ2-3; the table gives TRBD2 as D, unverified against the DNA. TRBV12-2 is noted as a pseudogene. The CDR3 covers 15 residues, taking in both the cysteine and the phenylalanine. This entry keeps only the CDR3 DNA: 45 bases, framed from base 1.